This TCR beta chain was identified in a study of cytomegalovirus exposure and HLA in healthy donors. Study-wide points: Immune exposure was documented only through CMV serostatus.

Losses at the gene ends were 1 base for V and 8 bases for J; bases not matched to a gene: 12. The CDR3 loop spans 15 amino acids. Per the germline V gene, CDR1 is SQVTM and CDR2 is ANQGSEA. Primers included in the PCR were 60 Vbeta and 13 Jbeta primers. Profiling relied on immunoSEQ multiplex PCR, and the TCRdb table lists in-frame clones only, not all of them. The table shows approximately 150,000 clones, with around 77% occurring only once. This clone appeared once. What it binds is unknown. This sample also contains other DNA sequences that code for the same CDR3. This chain connects TRBV29-1 to TRBJ1-2, with 8 bases that match TRBD1. The TCR was taken from a man aged 60 to 69 in good health and CMV-seronegative. Sequences were obtained from PBMCs. The CDR3 sequence is CSVEGAGQGAGGYTF. CDR3 in DNA: TGCAGCGTTGAAGGGGCGGGGCAGGGGGCTGGCGGCTACACCTTC.